This record looks at one T cell receptor (beta chain) sequence and its context. Its matching antigen is unknown. Sequenced by immunoSEQ multiplex PCR; TCRdb stores in-frame clones only, minus some. The table lists approximately 80,000 clones, 75% to 90% of them singletons, with just over 30% in the top ten. This CDR3 has 17 residues. The V gene's germline CDR1 is SNHLY and CDR2 FYNNEI. The data derive from a study of T cell responses to AZD1222 COVID-19 vaccine. Study-level points and caveats: All repertoire sampling was performed exclusively after the peak T cell response. Clonal diversity may have been underestimated in mostly white British donors. Receipt of two AZD1222 doses was followed by a rise in Spike-specific TCR breadth and depth.

The specimen comprised peripheral blood, sampled on day 0 of AZD1222 vaccination. This clonotype was sampled from an adult in good health. The chain is built from TRBV2 and TRBJ2-2; 14 bases are shared with TRBD2. Written as DNA, the CDR3 is TGTCTCTGGACCGGGACTAGCGGGAGTTTTGGCACCGGGGAGCTGTTTTTT. Residues: CLWTGTSGSFGTGELFF.